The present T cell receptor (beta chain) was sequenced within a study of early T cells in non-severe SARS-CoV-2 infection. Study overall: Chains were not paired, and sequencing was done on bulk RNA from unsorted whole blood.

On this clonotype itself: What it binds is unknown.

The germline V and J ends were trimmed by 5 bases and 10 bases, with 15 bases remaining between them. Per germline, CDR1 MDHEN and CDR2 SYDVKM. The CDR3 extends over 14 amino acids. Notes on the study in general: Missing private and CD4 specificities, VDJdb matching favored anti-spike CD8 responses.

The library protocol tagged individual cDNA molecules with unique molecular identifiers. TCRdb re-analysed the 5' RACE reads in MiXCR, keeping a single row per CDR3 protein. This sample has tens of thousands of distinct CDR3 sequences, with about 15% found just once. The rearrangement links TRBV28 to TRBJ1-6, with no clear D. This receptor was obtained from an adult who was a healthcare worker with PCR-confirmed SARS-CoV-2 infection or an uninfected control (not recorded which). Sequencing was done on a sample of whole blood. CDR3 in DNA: TGTGCCAGCAGTAACCAAGGGAGATGGTCACCCCTCCACTTT. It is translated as CASSNQGRWSPLHF.